One sample yielded the 18 T cell receptor beta chains listed below, sequenced in a study of tumor-infiltrating lymphocytes in primary liver carcinoma. A primer matching the constant region was used to make TCR beta cDNA from 500 ng of total RNA. It was through three nested multiplex PCR rounds of slightly modified ARM-PCR that TCR beta libraries arose. Both of the initial two PCR rounds ran for nine to ten cycles and employed TRBV1-TRBV30 forward primers alongside a C-beta reverse primer. TCRdb reprocessed the multiplex PCR reads with MiXCR, giving one entry per CDR3 protein. The sample holds 48,000 or so distinct CDR3 sequences; around three quarters are singletons and the top ten take about 30%. Investigators took RNA and DNA out together from 20-30 mg of unsorted bulk tissue. The sequencing input was liver tumor tissue from sampling region 3. Stated subset: tumor region T3, left-lateral pole. The origin of the receptors is a man aged 40-49 years with primary liver carcinoma and hepatitis B virus infection.

This clonotype was seen repeatedly, ten times or more. The V gene is TRBV29-1, the J gene TRBJ2-3, with a possible D match to TRBD2 (5 bases). The CDR3 extends over 12 amino acids. The V end lost 5 bases, the J end lost 3 bases, and 9 bases lay between the germline ends. Germline V gene data show CDR1 as SQVTM and CDR2 as ANQGSEA. CDR3 in DNA: TGCAGCGTTTCCGGAGGAACAGATACGCAGTATTTT. Translating gives CSVSGGTDTQYF.

In regard to this clonotype: Germline is not matched at one junction end, which may reflect a read error. This chain connects TRBV4-1 to TRBJ2-7, with 7 bases aligning to TRBD1. The CDR3 spans 15 residues. From germline, CDR1 is MGHRA and CDR2 YSYEKL. The CDR3 region has the DNA TGCGCCAGTAGCCAATGGACTGGGACAGCCCACGAGCAGTACTTC. It translates to CASSQWTGTAHEQYF.

Worth noting for this clonotype: An end of the junction does not agree with germline; a read error may underlie this. V usage is TRBV11-2 and J usage is TRBJ2-7; D unresolved. The CDR3 contains 14 residues. Germline V gene sequence: CDR1 SGHAT, CDR2 FQNNGV. This CDR3 is CASSLTGTAYGQYF. The DNA for the CDR3 is TGTGCAAGCAGCTTAACTGGCACTGCCTACGGGCAGTACTTC.

In regard to this clonotype: At one end, the junction sequence differs from germline, possibly due to a read error. The chain joins TRBV11-2 to TRBJ2-2; D may correspond to TRBD1 or TRBD2 (5 bases each). Looked up from germline, CDR1 is SGHAT and CDR2 is FQNNGV. The CDR3 runs to 17 residues. For the CDR3, the DNA is TGTGCCAGTAGCTTTGATCGGGACGGGGTCGGCACCGGGAAGCTGTTTTTT. This translates into CASSFDRDGVGTGKLFF.

This clonotype was picked up many times. The V call is TRBV28, the J call TRBJ1-4; D perhaps matches TRBD1 (5 bases). Trimming stripped 3 bases from V and 1 base from J, with 6 bases between. Looked up from germline, CDR1 is MDHEN and CDR2 is SYDVKM. The CDR3 extends over 14 amino acids. CDR3 sequence reads: CASSFGGTNEKLFF. As DNA, the CDR3 is TGTGCCAGCAGTTTTGGGGGAACTAATGAAAAACTGTTTTTT.

For this clonotype: A read error may be the cause here, since a much bigger clone is one base away. The chain carries TRBV7-8 and TRBJ1-4; 7 bases are a match to TRBD1. The CDR3 is 14 residues long. Germline V lookup: CDR1 SGHVS, CDR2 FQNEAQ. The DNA for the CDR3 is TGTGCCAACAGCCAGGGGGGGACTAATGAAAAACTGTTTTTT. It codes for CANSQGGTNEKLFF.

A note on this clonotype: A junction boundary mismatches the germline segment, possibly from a read error. The chain combines TRBV6-1 with TRBJ2-3, with D uncertain. The CDR3 covers 18 residues. Germline assignment: CDR1 MNHNS and CDR2 SASEGT. CDR3 in DNA: TGTGCCAGCAGTGAACCAGCTAGTGGGCCGTATAGCACCGATAGGCAGTATTTT. Its protein is CASSEPASGPYSTDRQYF.

The J gene is TRBJ2-1, the V gene TRBV11-2, with TRBD2 identical over 9 bases. The CDR3 extends over 16 amino acids. Trimming cost V 3 bases and J 6 bases; bases outside gene matches: 9. CDR1 SGHAT and CDR2 FQNNGV come from the germline V gene. As DNA, the CDR3 is TGTGCCAGCAGCTTTCGACCAGCGGGGGGTTTCAATGAGCAGTTCTTC. Encoded protein: CASSFRPAGGFNEQFF. The full variable domain, with the rest looked up from reference TRBV11-2 and TRBJ2-1, is EAGVAQSPRYKIIEKRQSVAFWCNPISGHATLYWYQQILGQGPKLLIQFQNNGVVDDSQLPKDRFSAERLKGVDSTLKIQPAKLEDSAVYLCASSFRPAGGFNEQFFGPGTRLTVL.

The V call is TRBV4-1, the J call TRBJ2-3, with a tentative D call TRBD1 (6 bases). CDR3 length equals 14 residues. V lost 3 bases, J lost 6 bases, and 13 bases lay in between. CDR1 is MGHRA and CDR2 is YSYEKL in the germline V gene. This chain's CDR3 is CASSQNRVVDTQYF. The CDR3 DNA reads TGCGCCAGCAGCCAGAACAGGGTGGTGGATACGCAGTATTTT.

The rearrangement links TRBV25-1 to TRBJ2-6; D possibly matches TRBD1 or TRBD2 (5 bases each). Per the germline V gene, CDR1 is MGHDK and CDR2 is SYGVNS. This CDR3 contains 19 residues. Trimming left V 4 bases short and J 3 bases short, with 22 bases between. Here the CDR3 reads CASSAVTGTVSYGANVLTF. The CDR3, as DNA: TGTGCCAGCAGTGCCGTAACCGGGACCGTTAGCTATGGGGCCAACGTCCTGACTTTC.

About this clonotype: The CDR3 end shows no conserved phenylalanine or tryptophan, and so a read error is likely. The chain is built from TRBV29-1 and TRBJ2-3; unclear D gene. With 8 bases removed from V and 3 bases from J, the gap between germline ends came to 12 bases. Germline values: CDR1 SQVTM, CDR2 ANQGSEA. The CDR3 has 12 residues. CDR3 amino acids: CSITISTDTQYL. Here the CDR3 DNA reads TGCAGCATCACTATAAGTACAGATACGCAGTATTTA.

Comments on this clonotype: A much more abundant neighbour one base away suggests this may be a read error. The V call is TRBV25-1, the J call TRBJ2-5; maybe TRBD2 (6 bases). The CDR3 is 14 amino acids. Germline loops: CDR1 MGHDK, CDR2 SYGVNS. CDR3 region: CSASRRGGEETQYF. CDR3 coding DNA: TGTTCCGCCTCCCGGCGGGGTGGGGAAGAGACCCAGTACTTC.

Points on this clonotype: A read error may be the cause here, since a much bigger clone is one base away. V and J are TRBV2 and TRBJ2-2; tentative D call: TRBD1 (6 bases). The CDR3 spans 13 residues. Germline V gives CDR1 SNHLY, CDR2 FYNNEI. The CDR3 nucleotides are TGTGCCAGCAGTAACAGGGACACCAGGGAGCTGTTTTTT. It is translated as CASSNRDTRELFF.

Note on this clonotype: Being one base from a much bigger clone, this may be a read error. This chain links TRBV13 with TRBJ1-2; 9 nucleotides line up with TRBD1. CDR1 and CDR2 from the germline V gene are PRHDT and FYEKMQ (reference sequence). The CDR3 is 14 residues long. Trimming removed 2 bases from V and 8 bases from J; junction bases left unmatched: 6. Here the CDR3 DNA reads TGTGCCAGCAGCTTAAGACAGGGGGTGAGAGGCTACACCTTC. Its protein product is CASSLRQGVRGYTF.

The CDR3 protein is CATIPGQGSGNQPQHF. CDR3 in DNA: TGCGCCACCATCCCTGGACAGGGATCGGGCAATCAGCCCCAGCATTTT. The V call is TRBV4-1, the J call TRBJ1-5; 8 bases agree with TRBD1. The CDR3 is made up of 16 amino acids. CDR1 and CDR2 (germline): MGHRA, YSYEKL. V lost 10 bases and J lost 2; bases outside the gene matches: 13.

A remark on this clonotype: A clone one base away is much larger, so this may be a read error. The V call is TRBV11-2, the J call TRBJ1-6, with D possibly matching TRBD1 (6 bases). The CDR3 spans 16 residues. The germline V gene has CDR1 SGHAT and CDR2 FQNNGV. In DNA form, the CDR3 reads TGTACCAGCAGCAGTGGAAACAGGGTGGTAAATTCACCCCTCCATTTT. It yields the protein CTSSSGNRVVNSPLHF. The full variable domain, with the rest looked up from reference TRBV11-2 and TRBJ1-6, is EAGVAQSPRYKIIEKRQSVAFWCNPISGHATLYWYQQILGQGPKLLIQFQNNGVVDDSQLPKDRFSAERLKGVDSTLKIQPAKLEDSAVYLCTSSSGNRVVNSPLHFGNGTRLTVT.

V is TRBV29-1 and J is TRBJ1-1; tentatively, D is TRBD1 (6 bases). This CDR3 is built from 14 residues. The V gene lost 4 bases and the J gene lost 9 bases, with 21 bases spanning the gap. Per the germline V gene, CDR1 is SQVTM and CDR2 is ANQGSEA. DNA of the CDR3: TGCAGCGTTGCCGGGCAGGGGATGAACCCTCAAGCTTTCTTT. It is translated as CSVAGQGMNPQAFF.

This clonotype came up many times. The chain joins TRBV4-1 to TRBJ2-3, with 7 bases aligning to TRBD2. V shed 4 bases, J shed 1 base, and the junction held 5 bases outside the gene matches. Germline CDR1 reads MGHRA; CDR2 reads YSYEKL. The CDR3 has 15 amino acids. CDR3 amino acids: CASSPPGGGTDTQYF. CDR3 DNA sequence: TGCGCCAGCAGCCCCCCTGGGGGGGGCACAGATACGCAGTATTTT.